These 23 T cell receptor beta chains came from one sample sequenced in a study of blood T cells in healthy people across ages. The authors ran a second PCR of about 6 to 12 cycles using a sample-barcoded 5' primer and a J-beta primer mix. TCRdb re-derived calls from the 5' RACE reads in MiXCR, one entry per CDR3 protein. The profile covers around 2 million distinct CDR3 sequences, with 35% to 50% appearing a single time and 23% taken by the ten largest. Sequencing input: blood. The receptors originated from a human donor in good health.

This chain links TRBV12-3 or TRBV12-4 with TRBJ2-5; TRBD2 might be the D (6 bases). Trimming removed 4 bases from V and 1 base from J, with 13 bases in between. The CDR3 runs to 15 residues. This chain's CDR3 is CASSSGVRVQETQYF. The CDR3 DNA follows: TGTGCCAGCAGTTCGGGGGTGAGGGTCCAAGAGACCCAGTACTTC.

This chain uses TRBV11-3 with TRBJ1-2; TRBD1 matches at 11 bases. Germline V CDR1 and CDR2: SGHNT, YENEEA. V gave up 5 bases and J gave up 5 bases; unmatched junction bases: 10. The CDR3 is 16 amino acids. This chain's CDR3 is CASSPTSGTGGYGYTF. The CDR3 DNA follows: TGTGCCAGCAGCCCTACTTCCGGGACAGGGGGATATGGCTACACCTTC.

The J gene is TRBJ2-3, the V gene TRBV5-1; D may be TRBD1 or TRBD2 (6 bases each). This CDR3 has 16 residues. The germline V gene encodes CDR1 SGHRS and CDR2 YFSETQ. V lost 0 bases and J 1 base, leaving 12 bases between the germline ends. CDR3 in DNA: TGCGCCAGCAGCTTGGCTCCAGGGGAGGGCACAGATACGCAGTATTTT. Translating it yields CASSLAPGEGTDTQYF.

This sequence joins TRBV5-1 and TRBJ2-3; D may be TRBD1 or TRBD2 (5 bases each). Trimming took 4 bases from V and 6 from J, leaving 18 bases between them. Germline-derived CDR1 and CDR2 are SGHRS and YFSETQ. The length of the CDR3 is 15 residues. For the CDR3, the DNA is TGCGCCAGCAGCACGGCCGCCTACTGGGGGGATACGCAGTATTTT. It translates to CASSTAAYWGDTQYF.

At least ten counts were recorded for this clonotype. The V and J genes are TRBV29-1 and TRBJ1-2, with 7 bases matching TRBD1. Losses at the gene ends were 7 bases for V and 1 base for J; bases not matched to a gene: 6. The V gene's germline CDR1 is SQVTM and CDR2 ANQGSEA. The length of the CDR3 is 13 residues. As DNA, the CDR3 is TGCAGCGCACCCACAGGGGATAACTATGGCTACACCTTC. Protein sequence: CSAPTGDNYGYTF. Full variable domain (outside the CDR3, taken from reference TRBV29-1 and TRBJ1-2): SAVISQKPSRDICQRGTSLTIQCQVDSQVTMMFWYRQQPGQSLTLIATANQGSEATYESGFVIDKFPISRPNLTFSTLTVSNMSPEDSSIYLCSAPTGDNYGYTFGSGTRLTVV.

A single count supports this clonotype. This could be a read error, since a much larger clone is one nucleotide away. The chain links TRBV7-6 to TRBJ2-3; tentatively, D is TRBD1 (5 bases). Germline assignment: CDR1 SGHVS and CDR2 FNYEAQ. The CDR3 loop spans 17 amino acids. Trimming pared 3 bases from V and 0 bases from J, leaving 16 bases between. The CDR3 loop reads CASSFDSTQGSTDTQYF. The CDR3 bases are TGTGCCAGCAGCTTTGACTCCACCCAGGGTAGCACAGATACGCAGTATTTT.

With respect to this clonotype: One junction end does not reproduce the germline sequence, and a read error may be involved. V is TRBV5-5 and J is TRBJ2-7, with no clear D. The CDR3 runs to 16 residues. Germline CDR1 and CDR2: SGHKS and YYEKEE (reference sequence). As DNA, the CDR3 is TGTGCCAACAGCTTGGCCTTGGATGCACTGCCCTGGGAGCAGTACTTC. Its translation: CANSLALDALPWEQYF. The complete variable domain, with remaining parts taken from reference TRBV5-5 and TRBJ2-7, reads DAGVTQSPTHLIKTRGQQVTLRCSPISGHKSVSWYQQVLGQGPQFIFQYYEKEERGRGNFPDRFSARQFPNYSSELNVNALLLGDSALYLCANSLALDALPWEQYFGPGTRLTVT.

This clonotype was observed a handful of times. The genes are TRBV20-1 and TRBJ2-1; 10 nucleotides line up with TRBD2. The germline CDR1 and CDR2 sequences are DFQATT and SNEGSKA (reference sequence). The CDR3 loop spans 14 amino acids. V lost 3 bases and J lost 10; bases outside the gene matches: 9. CDR3 nucleotides: TGCAGTGCTAGGGCGAGCGGGGGGGGATGGGAGCAGTTCTTC. Translating it yields CSARASGGGWEQFF.

This clonotype was observed a few times. The chain has TRBV20-1 and TRBJ2-3; 8 bases are shared with TRBD2. The CDR3 has 12 amino acids. Germline CDR1 is DFQATT and CDR2 is SNEGSKA (reference sequence). V lost 1 base to trimming and J lost 6 bases; unmatched junction nucleotides: 0. The CDR3 region is CSARVAGDTQYF. The CDR3 nucleotides are TGCAGTGCTAGAGTAGCGGGGGATACGCAGTATTTT.

The chain recombines TRBV28 with TRBJ2-4; the D gene is possibly TRBD1 (5 bases). TRBJ2-7 matches the DNA end more closely, so the J call is doubtful. CDR3 length: 16 amino acids. Germline loops: CDR1 MDHEN, CDR2 SYDVKM. The chain's CDR3 is CASRASSWGRGGEQYF. Written as DNA, the CDR3 is TGTGCCAGCAGGGCCTCCTCCTGGGGCCGTGGTGGCGAGCAGTACTTC.

Concerning this clonotype itself: The junction and the germline gene differ at one end; a read error may be behind it. The rearrangement links TRBV29-1 to TRBJ1-2; D is uncertain. The CDR3 is 14 amino acids. The germline V gene encodes CDR1 SQVTM and CDR2 ANQGSEA. The CDR3 DNA reads as TGCAGCGTTGAAGATCCGGGCAGCAACTGTGGCTACACCTTC. This translates into CSVEDPGSNCGYTF.

The chain is built from TRBV28 and TRBJ2-5; the D is unclear. Germline V gene sequence: CDR1 MDHEN, CDR2 SYDVKM. V was clipped by 6 bases and J by 7 bases, with 18 bases between them. This CDR3 region has 14 residues. The CDR3 is CASSPLTRRGTQYF. The CDR3 region has the DNA TGTGCCAGCAGCCCACTGACCCGGCGAGGGACCCAGTACTTC.

The genes are TRBV29-1 and TRBJ2-5, with D maybe TRBD2 (6 bases). V shed 7 bases and J shed 9 bases, with 18 bases lying between them. This CDR3 is 12 amino acids long. Germline V CDR1 and CDR2: SQVTM, ANQGSEA. The CDR3 DNA reads as TGCAGCGGGTACGCCGGTGGGGAGGCCCAGTACTTC. It specifies CSGYAGGEAQYF.

The rearrangement joins TRBV6-4 to TRBJ2-5, with D maybe TRBD2 (5 bases). The CDR3 is 17 residues long. Trimming left V 5 bases short and J 4 bases short, with 23 bases between. CDR1 and CDR2 (germline): MRHNA, SNTAGT. The CDR3 DNA sequence: TGTGCCAGCAGTCCCCGGAGGCAGGCAAGAAAAAGAGAGACCCAGTACTTC. Its translation is CASSPRRQARKRETQYF.

The chain recombines TRBV24-1 with TRBJ2-1, with a tentative D call TRBD1 (5 bases). In germline, CDR1 is KGHDR, CDR2 SFDVKD. The CDR3 totals 13 residues. V shed 9 bases and J shed 8 bases, with 16 bases lying between them. The CDR3 region has the DNA TGTGCCACCGCCAAGGGGCGCCGGGATGAGCAGTTCTTC. It is translated as CATAKGRRDEQFF.

The rearrangement links TRBV20-1 to TRBJ1-5; no firm D call. Trimming took 1 base from V and 7 from J, leaving 11 bases between them. CDR3 length: 13 amino acids. Germline V gives CDR1 DFQATT, CDR2 SNEGSKA (reference sequence). CDR3 residues: CSARGLERQPQHF. For the CDR3, the DNA is TGCAGTGCTAGAGGGCTTGAGAGGCAGCCCCAGCATTTT.

The rearrangement uses TRBV21-1 and TRBJ2-1; the DNA was not used to check the table's D call, TRBD2. TRBV21-1 is reported as a pseudogene. This CDR3 region has 16 residues. The CDR3 DNA reads TGTGCCAGCAGCAAAGGGGGAGATACCTCTTACAATGAGCAGTTCTTC. Its protein product is CASSKGGDTSYNEQFF.

This clonotype was found once. The junction departs from germline at one end; a sequencing error may be responsible. The chain uses TRBV11-2 and TRBJ1-5; D is unclear. The CDR3 covers 13 residues. Germline V lookup: CDR1 SGHAT, CDR2 FQNNGV. The CDR3 coding sequence is TGTGCCAACAGCTTAGACACCAATCAGCCCCAGCATTTT. Amino acid sequence: CANSLDTNQPQHF.

The J gene is TRBJ2-3, the V gene TRBV7-2; 7 positions agree with TRBD2. CDR3 length equals 18 residues. V was pared by 5 bases and J by 2 bases, with 16 bases of the junction left unmatched. Germline V gene sequence: CDR1 SGHTA, CDR2 FQGNSA. The CDR3 here is CASSLPRGGLRTTDTQYF. CDR3 nucleotides: TGTGCCAGCAGCCTCCCCCGCGGGGGACTACGTACCACAGATACGCAGTATTTT.

This clonotype occurred once. This chain links TRBV4-3 with TRBJ1-1; the match to TRBD1 covers 8 bases. Trimming removed 6 bases from V and 5 bases from J; junction bases left unmatched: 14. From germline, CDR1 is LGHNA and CDR2 YSLEER. The length of the CDR3 is 16 residues. CDR3 DNA: TGCGCCAGCAGGTATACAGGGGGAGGGGGCTTGACTGAAGCTTTCTTT. It encodes CASRYTGGGGLTEAFF.

This chain joins TRBV15 and TRBJ2-1, with D tentatively TRBD2 (6 bases). In germline, CDR1 is LNHNV, CDR2 YYDKDF (reference sequence). The V end lost 3 bases, the J end lost 4 bases, and 16 bases lay between the germline ends. The CDR3 is made up of 16 amino acids. The CDR3 DNA reads as TGTGCCACCAGCAGGGGTGGCGGGGTTACTTACAATGAGCAGTTCTTC. Encoded protein: CATSRGGGVTYNEQFF.

This clonotype was seen more than once but under ten times. V and J are TRBV5-5 and TRBJ2-5; a weak D match, TRBD1 (6 bases). The germline V and J ends were trimmed by 0 bases and 5 bases, with 17 bases remaining between them. The CDR3 is made up of 16 amino acids. The germline gives CDR1 SGHKS, CDR2 YYEKEE (reference sequence). The CDR3 protein is CASSLVLGALRETQYF. Here the CDR3 DNA reads TGTGCCAGCAGCTTGGTTCTGGGGGCGCTTAGGGAGACCCAGTACTTC.

Comments on this clonotype: The likely explanation is a read error, given a far larger clone one base away. Because it lacks the conserved phenylalanine or tryptophan at the end, this CDR3 is likely a read error. Here the CDR3 DNA reads TGTGCCAGCAGCCCGGGACAGTATGGCTACACCTGC. This gives the protein CASSPGQYGYTC. The chain combines TRBV7-2 with TRBJ1-2, with TRBD1 matching 7 bases. Looked up from germline, CDR1 is SGHTA and CDR2 is FQGNSA. The V and J ends lost 5 bases and 5 bases, in that order; junction bases with no gene match: 2. The CDR3 is made up of 12 amino acids.